Included here is one T cell receptor beta chain sequence, with context. Antigen unknown. These data belong to a study of T cells in Graves' hyperthyroidism and ophthalmopathy. Study-level results: Among clonotypes expanded in thyroid above 0.001, most were also found in blood.

TCR beta CDR3 regions were amplified from RNA transcripts. The TCR CDR3 first-round RT-PCR relied on the HTBI primer set. MiXCR, applied by TCRdb to the multiplex PCR reads, yields one record per CDR3 protein. The sample yields about 570,000 distinct CDR3 sequences, around 46% seen once. The study left out patients who had uncontrolled infection, other autoimmune disease, pregnancy or lactation. The diagnostic basis comprised clinical symptoms, serum thyroxine and TRAb, thyroid ultrasound and orbital computed tomography. The sequence derives from an adult woman with Graves' disease, either hyperthyroidism or ophthalmopathy (not recorded which). Material for sequencing was peripheral blood or thyroid tissue (not recorded which).

CDR3: CASSPGLGQVYGYTF. DNA of the CDR3: TGTGCCAGCAGCCCGGGGCTGGGACAGGTCTATGGCTACACCTTC. The V and J genes are TRBV9 and TRBJ1-2; 8 bases align to TRBD1. J lost 4 bases, V lost 4 bases, and 9 bases had no gene match. Germline CDR1 and CDR2: SGDLS and YYNGEE. This CDR3 is built from 15 residues.